Listed here are 24 T cell receptor beta chains from one sample, sequenced in a study of OX40 agonist ivuxolimab in advanced cancers. The table came from immunoSEQ multiplex PCR; TCRdb's copy has only in-frame clones and leaves some out. The sample lists about 46,000 clones, approximately 86% seen once, with around 11% in the top ten. The sample here was CD4+ or CD8+ T cells sorted from blood, taken in a trial of the OX40 agonist ivuxolimab. All receptors derive from an adult with an advanced solid tumor such as melanoma, head and neck, liver or kidney cancer.

The chain employs TRBV5-4 and TRBJ2-7, with TRBD1 matching over 11 bases. J gave up 2 bases and V 3 bases, and 4 bases lay outside the gene matches. CDR1 SGHNT and CDR2 YYREEE come from the germline V gene (reference sequence). The CDR3 is made up of 15 amino acids. CDR3 in DNA: TGTGCCAGCAGCTGGGGGACAGGGGGAACCTACGAGCAGTACTTC. It is translated as CASSWGTGGTYEQYF.

Only one count was recorded for this clone. V usage is TRBV6-5 and J usage is TRBJ1-3, with no clear D. The CDR3 totals 11 residues. Germline lookup yields CDR1 MNHEY and CDR2 SVGAGI. Trimming pared 3 bases from V and 7 bases from J, leaving 4 bases between. CDR3 sequence: CASSYGNTIYF. CDR3 DNA: TGTGCCAGCAGTTATGGGAACACCATATATTTT.

This sequence joins TRBV5-1 and TRBJ1-2; D unclear. The V gene lost 6 bases and the J gene lost 0 bases, with 15 bases spanning the gap. This CDR3 spans 15 amino acids. Germline V gene data show CDR1 as SGHRS and CDR2 as YFSETQ. The CDR3 reads CASNTDRGTNYGYTF. The CDR3 coding sequence is TGCGCCAGCAACACCGACCGGGGTACTAACTATGGCTACACCTTC. The variable domain in full, completed from reference TRBV5-1 and TRBJ1-2, reads KAGVTQTPRYLIKTRGQQVTLSCSPISGHRSVSWYQQTPGQGLQFLFEYFSETQRNKGNFPGRFSGRQFSNSRSEMNVSTLELGDSALYLCASNTDRGTNYGYTFGSGTRLTVV.

The V and J genes are TRBV4-1 and TRBJ2-7; the match to TRBD2 covers 9 bases. Trimming cost V 0 bases and J 2 bases; bases outside gene matches: 8. The V gene's germline CDR1 is MGHRA and CDR2 YSYEKL. The CDR3 extends over 17 amino acids. The CDR3 DNA is TGCGCCAGCAGCCAAGAGCTCTCGACTAGCGGAACCTACGAGCAGTACTTC. Protein: CASSQELSTSGTYEQYF.

CDR3 sequence (DNA): TGTGCCAGCAGCGTCCGACAGGGAGACCTTTATGGCTACACCTTC. Translated, it gives CASSVRQGDLYGYTF. The chain recombines TRBV9 with TRBJ1-2; 7 bases map to TRBD1. Germline V gene sequence: CDR1 SGDLS, CDR2 YYNGEE. After removal of 2 bases from V and 5 bases from J, the junction contained 9 bases not matched to a gene. The CDR3 contains 15 residues.

The chain carries TRBV4-1 and TRBJ1-5, with 7 bases fitting TRBD1. CDR1 and CDR2 (germline): MGHRA, YSYEKL. The CDR3 runs 15 residues. With V trimmed by 1 base and J by 7 bases, 7 bases remained unmatched. The CDR3 loop is CASSQVTGSRQPQHF. CDR3 DNA: TGCGCCAGCAGCCAAGTGACAGGGAGCCGGCAGCCCCAGCATTTT.

This chain joins TRBV7-6 and TRBJ2-2; weak D call: TRBD2 (7 bases). The CDR3 loop spans 15 amino acids. The germline V and J ends were trimmed by 5 bases and 7 bases, with 17 bases remaining between them. Per the germline V gene, CDR1 is SGHVS and CDR2 is FNYEAQ. Here the CDR3 reads CASSRSAGAVGELFF. CDR3 bases: TGTGCCAGCAGCAGATCCGCGGGGGCGGTCGGGGAGCTGTTTTTT.

The gene calls are TRBV4-3 and TRBJ1-1; TRBD1 matches at 11 bases. Germline trimming cut 4 bases from V and 5 bases from J; bases unmatched to any gene: 3. Germline CDR1 and CDR2: LGHNA and YSLEER. The length of the CDR3 is 14 residues. The CDR3 here is CASSPDRGPTEAFF. The DNA of the CDR3 is TGCGCCAGCAGCCCGGACAGGGGGCCGACTGAAGCTTTCTTT.

This clone was observed once. The rearrangement uses TRBV7-9 and TRBJ1-1; no reliable D call. V was shortened by 4 bases and J by 1 base, with 7 bases between the two germline ends. This CDR3 is 13 amino acids long. Germline V gene data show CDR1 as SEHNR and CDR2 as FQNEAQ (reference sequence). The CDR3 reads CASSWTANTEAFF. The CDR3 region has the DNA TGTGCCAGCAGCTGGACTGCGAACACTGAAGCTTTCTTT.

The gene calls are TRBV4-3 and TRBJ2-7; 9 bases match TRBD1. The CDR3 is made up of 16 amino acids. J gave up 5 bases and V 4 bases, and 12 bases lay outside the gene matches. CDR1 LGHNA and CDR2 YSLEER come from the germline V gene. The CDR3 here is CASSPPPGQGLDEQYF. The CDR3 DNA reads TGCGCCAGCAGCCCTCCTCCGGGACAGGGTCTGGACGAGCAGTACTTC.

The chain links TRBV7-8 to TRBJ2-1; 13 bases are shared with TRBD2. Germline CDR1 SGHVS, CDR2 FQNEAQ. There are 17 residues in the CDR3. J gave up 7 bases and V 5 bases, and 11 bases lay outside the gene matches. CDR3 protein: CASSLGTSGTRGNEQFF. Here the CDR3 DNA reads TGTGCCAGCAGCCTGGGGACTAGCGGGACTCGAGGGAATGAGCAGTTCTTC. Together with reference TRBV7-8 and TRBJ2-1, the CDR3 gives the full variable domain: GAGVSQSPRYKVAKRGQDVALRCDPISGHVSLFWYQQALGQGPEFLTYFQNEAQLDKSGLPSDRFFAERPEGSVSTLKIQRTQQEDSAVYLCASSLGTSGTRGNEQFFGPGTRLTVL.

This rearrangement joins TRBV6-1 to TRBJ1-4; possibly TRBD1 for D (6 bases). Trimming removed 6 bases at V and 6 bases at J, with 14 bases between. In germline, CDR1 is MNHNS, CDR2 SASEGT. The CDR3 runs to 14 residues. CDR3 sequence reads: CASRADSPYEKLFF. DNA for the CDR3: TGTGCCAGCAGGGCGGACAGCCCGTATGAAAAACTGTTTTTT.

The chain uses TRBV2 and TRBJ1-1; possibly TRBD1 for D (6 bases). CDR1 is SNHLY, CDR2 FYNNEI, per germline. V was shortened by 10 bases and J by 5 bases, with 8 bases between the two germline ends. This CDR3 has 10 residues. CDR3 residues: CAIQGTEAFF. The CDR3 coding sequence is TGTGCCATACAGGGAACTGAAGCTTTCTTT.

The CDR3 DNA is TGCGCCAGCAGCCCGCGGGACAGGGACACAGATACGCAGTATTTT. Amino acid sequence: CASSPRDRDTDTQYF. The rearrangement joins TRBV4-1 to TRBJ2-3, with 9 positions matching TRBD1. Germline loops: CDR1 MGHRA, CDR2 YSYEKL. V gave up 4 bases and J gave up 2 bases; unmatched junction bases: 4. The CDR3 contains 15 residues.

This chain uses TRBV7-6 with TRBJ2-1; D is undetermined. CDR3 size: 14 residues. Germline CDR1 SGHVS, CDR2 FNYEAQ. V lost 1 base and J 10 bases, leaving 14 bases between the germline ends. The CDR3 nucleotides read TGTGCCAGCAGCTTAGAATGGGTCTCCGGGGAGCAGTTCTTC. Amino acids: CASSLEWVSGEQFF.

This clone has more than one count but fewer than ten. The chain uses TRBV4-1 and TRBJ1-1; D is possibly TRBD1 (5 bases). The V and J ends lost 1 base and 3 bases respectively, with 12 bases between them. This CDR3 is built from 15 residues. Germline loops: CDR1 MGHRA, CDR2 YSYEKL. The CDR3 DNA reads as TGCGCCAGCAGCCAAGCTCCGGGGCGGGACACTGAAGCTTTCTTT. It encodes CASSQAPGRDTEAFF.

This chain joins TRBV2 and TRBJ1-1; 9 nucleotides line up with TRBD1. The CDR3 covers 15 residues. Germline CDR1 reads SNHLY; CDR2 reads FYNNEI. V lost 4 bases to trimming and J lost 6 bases; unmatched junction nucleotides: 9. The CDR3 DNA sequence: TGTGCCAGCAGTGGGTGGGGACAGGGTGTCGCTGAAGCTTTCTTT. Its protein product is CASSGWGQGVAEAFF.

The CDR3 nucleotides are TGTGCCAGCAGCTTAGTGTCAGGGGGCCCTAACTATGGCTACACCTTC. Its translation: CASSLVSGGPNYGYTF. The chain uses TRBV7-9 and TRBJ1-2; 8 nucleotides line up with TRBD1. The CDR3 is 16 amino acids. The V gene end was trimmed by 1 base and the J gene end by 0 bases; junction bases not matched to a gene: 4. Germline assignment: CDR1 SEHNR and CDR2 FQNEAQ (reference sequence).

This clone was picked up a small number of times. J is TRBJ2-7 and V is TRBV5-8, with D uncertain. CDR1 is SGHTS, CDR2 YDEGEE, per germline. Trimming cost V 2 bases and J 0 bases, with 6 bases left between them. The CDR3 extends over 13 amino acids. The DNA of the CDR3 is TGTGCCAGCAGCTTTCGCAACTCCTACGAGCAGTACTTC. Residues: CASSFRNSYEQYF.

The V gene is TRBV7-8, the J gene TRBJ2-5; TRBD1 is a possible D gene (6 bases). Trimming cost V 2 bases and J 2 bases, with 15 bases left between them. Germline values: CDR1 SGHVS, CDR2 FQNEAQ. The CDR3 length is 16 residues. The CDR3 here is CASSLFGQSHQETQYF. For the CDR3, the DNA is TGTGCCAGCAGCTTATTTGGACAGTCACATCAAGAGACCCAGTACTTC.

The rearrangement joins TRBV2 to TRBJ2-5; 10 nucleotides align to TRBD1. The germline V gene encodes CDR1 SNHLY and CDR2 FYNNEI. V gave up 5 bases and J gave up 4 bases; unmatched junction bases: 7. The CDR3 has 15 residues. The CDR3 spells CASSPGQGTVETQYF. CDR3 bases: TGTGCCAGCAGTCCGGGACAGGGGACGGTAGAGACCCAGTACTTC. Variable domain in full (rest from reference TRBV2 and TRBJ2-5): EPEVTQTPSHQVTQMGQEVILRCVPISNHLYFYWYRQILGQKVEFLVSFYNNEISEKSEIFDDQFSVERPDGSNFTLKIRSTKLEDSAMYFCASSPGQGTVETQYFGPGTRLLVL.

This clone is a singleton in its sample. The chain couples TRBV9 to TRBJ2-7; no definite D call. Trimming removed 0 bases at V and 0 bases at J, with 10 bases between. The CDR3 runs 15 residues. Germline assignment: CDR1 SGDLS and CDR2 YYNGEE. The CDR3 spells CASSVEGYSSYEQYF. In DNA form, the CDR3 reads TGTGCCAGCAGCGTAGAGGGCTACAGCTCCTACGAGCAGTACTTC.

This chain connects TRBV5-1 to TRBJ1-1; D is ambiguous. Trimming stripped 5 bases from V and 6 bases from J, with 11 bases between. The germline V gene has CDR1 SGHRS and CDR2 YFSETQ. The CDR3 extends over 12 amino acids. CDR3 nucleotide sequence: TGCGCCAGCAGTCACGACACGGCTGAAGCTTTCTTT. Its protein is CASSHDTAEAFF.

The gene calls are TRBV18 and TRBJ2-5, with D perhaps TRBD1 (5 bases). Looked up from germline, CDR1 is KGHSH and CDR2 is LQKENI. Deletions cut 0 bases from V and 5 bases from J, with 10 bases between. The CDR3 has 14 amino acids. DNA of the CDR3: TGTGCCAGCTCACCACCCTTAGGGGCGGAGACCCAGTACTTC. It translates to CASSPPLGAETQYF.